This TCR beta chain was identified in a study of control samples from healthy donors and cancer patients. Assay used: immunoSEQ multiplex PCR; TCRdb lists only in-frame clones, some missing. The sample consists of about 92,000 clones, more than 75% of them appearing once. This CDR3 contains 14 residues. Germline V gene sequence: CDR1 SQVTM, CDR2 ANQGSEA. Trimming took 5 bases from V and 1 from J; bases not matched to a gene: 6. The source is a woman in her fifties or sixties in good health. The specimen was blood. The V call is TRBV29-1, the J call TRBJ1-1, with 8 bases identical to TRBD1. CDR3 bases: TGCAGCGTTCGCCGAGACAGGGGGAACACTGAAGCTTTCTTT. Encoded protein: CSVRRDRGNTEAFF.